This record covers a single TCR beta chain. Its matching antigen is unknown. The sample is drawn from a study of OX40 agonist ivuxolimab in advanced cancers. Study summary: Males comprised 82.7% of the group, whose mean age was about 60 years (range roughly 23 to 80).

Study-level findings and limits: Among the lowest peripheral clonal expansion occurred in 0.1-3.0 mg/kg partial responders. Which antigen the expanded peripheral T cells recognized is unknown.

Profiled with immunoSEQ multiplex PCR; TCRdb holds only in-frame clones, not every one. The repertoire holds tens of thousands of clones, with 75% to 90% as singletons. The sample here was CD4+ or CD8+ T cells sorted from blood, taken in a trial of the OX40 agonist ivuxolimab. This clonotype was obtained from an adult with an advanced solid tumor such as melanoma, head and neck, liver or kidney cancer.

In nucleotides, the CDR3 is TGCGCCAGCAGCCGGGAGTCGACAGGGGTGAACGAGCAGTACTTC. This translates into CASSRESTGVNEQYF. The rearrangement links TRBV5-1 to TRBJ2-7, with 8 nucleotides matching TRBD1. Germline V gene data show CDR1 as SGHRS and CDR2 as YFSETQ. Losses at the gene ends were 4 bases for V and 5 bases for J; bases not matched to a gene: 11. This CDR3 is built from 15 residues. Based on the CDR3 plus reference TRBV5-1 and TRBJ2-7, the full variable domain is KAGVTQTPRYLIKTRGQQVTLSCSPISGHRSVSWYQQTPGQGLQFLFEYFSETQRNKGNFPGRFSGRQFSNSRSEMNVSTLELGDSALYLCASSRESTGVNEQYFGPGTRLTVT.